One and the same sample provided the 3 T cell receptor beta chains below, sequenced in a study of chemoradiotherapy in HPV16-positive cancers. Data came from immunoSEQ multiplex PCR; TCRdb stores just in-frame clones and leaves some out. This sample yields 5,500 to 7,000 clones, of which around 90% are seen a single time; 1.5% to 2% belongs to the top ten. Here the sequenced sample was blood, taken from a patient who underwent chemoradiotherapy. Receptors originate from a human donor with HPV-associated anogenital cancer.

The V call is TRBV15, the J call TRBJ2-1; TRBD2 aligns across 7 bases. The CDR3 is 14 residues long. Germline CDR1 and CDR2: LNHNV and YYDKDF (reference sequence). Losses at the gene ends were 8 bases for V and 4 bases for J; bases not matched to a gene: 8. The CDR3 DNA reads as TGTGCCACCGGCCAGCGGGGTAAATACAATGAGCAGTTCTTC. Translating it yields CATGQRGKYNEQFF. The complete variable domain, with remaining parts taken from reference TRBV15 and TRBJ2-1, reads DAMVIQNPRYQVTQFGKPVTLSCSQTLNHNVMYWYQQKSSQAPKLLFHYYDKDFNNEADTPDNFQSRRPNTSFCFLDIRSPGLGDTAMYLCATGQRGKYNEQFFGPGTRLTVL.

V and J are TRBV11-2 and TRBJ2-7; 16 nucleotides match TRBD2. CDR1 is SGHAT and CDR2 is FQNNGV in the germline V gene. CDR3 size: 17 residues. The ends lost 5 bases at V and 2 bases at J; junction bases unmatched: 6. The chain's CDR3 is CASSDPGTSGGAYEQYF. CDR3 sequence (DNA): TGTGCCAGCAGCGACCCCGGGACTAGCGGGGGGGCCTACGAGCAGTACTTC.

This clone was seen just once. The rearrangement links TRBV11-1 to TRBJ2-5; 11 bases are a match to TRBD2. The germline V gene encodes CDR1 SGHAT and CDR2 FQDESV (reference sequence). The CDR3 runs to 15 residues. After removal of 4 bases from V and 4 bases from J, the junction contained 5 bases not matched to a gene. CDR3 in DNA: TGTGCCAGCAGCTCCTTTACTAGCGGGGGAGAGACCCAGTACTTC. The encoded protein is CASSSFTSGGETQYF. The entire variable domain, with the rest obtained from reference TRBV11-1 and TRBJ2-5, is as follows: EAEVAQSPRYKITEKSQAVAFWCDPISGHATLYWYRQILGQGPELLVQFQDESVVDDSQLPKDRFSAERLKGVDSTLKIQPAELGDSAMYLCASSSFTSGGETQYFGPGTRLLVL.